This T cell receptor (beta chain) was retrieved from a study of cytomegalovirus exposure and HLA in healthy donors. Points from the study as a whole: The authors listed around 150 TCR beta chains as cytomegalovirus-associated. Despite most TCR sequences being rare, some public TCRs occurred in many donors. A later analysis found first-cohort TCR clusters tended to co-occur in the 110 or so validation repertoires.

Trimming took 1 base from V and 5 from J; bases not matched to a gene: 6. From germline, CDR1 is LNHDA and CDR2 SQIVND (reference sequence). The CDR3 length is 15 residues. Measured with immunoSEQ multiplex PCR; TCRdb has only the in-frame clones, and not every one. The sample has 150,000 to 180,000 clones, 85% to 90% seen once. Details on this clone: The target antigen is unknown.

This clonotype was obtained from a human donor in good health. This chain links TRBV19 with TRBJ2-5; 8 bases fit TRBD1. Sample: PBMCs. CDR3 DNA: TGTGCCAGTAGTATAGCCAGGGGGCTTGTGGAGACCCAGTACTTC. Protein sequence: CASSIARGLVETQYF.